A selection of T cell receptor beta chains follows, all from one sample in a study of cytomegalovirus exposure and HLA in healthy donors. Assay: immunoSEQ multiplex PCR; the TCRdb copy retains only in-frame clones and omits some. The sample records 130,000 to 150,000 clones, 79% being singletons. Material for sequencing was PBMCs. The receptor source for this set is a man younger than 35 in good health and CMV-seronegative. Both conserved end residues are part of each CDR3. The D gene is left open where the match is weak. Only part of the rows carry a size: once, few, many, or a class if the clone is expanded.

abundance,d_gene,j_gene,v_gene,CDR3nt,CDR3aa
once,TRBD1,TRBJ2-5,TRBV4-1,TGCGCCAGCAGCCATGATACAGGGGTAGGAGAGACCCAGTACTTC,CASSHDTGVGETQYF
NA,TRBD1,TRBJ2-3,TRBV25-1,TGTGCCAGCAGTGAATGGGGACAGGAGATTAGCACAGATACGCAGTATTTT,CASSEWGQEISTDTQYF
once,TRBD1,TRBJ2-3,TRBV19,TGTGCCAGTAATGGAGGCACAGGGGGTACAGATACGCAGTATTTT,CASNGGTGGTDTQYF
NA,TRBD2,TRBJ2-2,TRBV5-1,TGCGCCAGCAGCTTAGGCAGCCGCACGGGGGGCACCGGGGAGCTGTTTTTT,CASSLGSRTGGTGELFF
few,TRBD1,TRBJ1-2,TRBV30,TGTGCTTGTCCCGGGACAGTAGCTAACTATGGCTACACCTTC,CACPGTVANYGYTF
NA,NA,TRBJ2-1,TRBV7-9,TGTGCCAGCAGTGTCGGGAAAAATGAGCAGTTCTTC,CASSVGKNEQFF
NA,NA,TRBJ2-7,TRBV10-3,TGTGCCATCAGGGCTACCGGGACACCGAGCTCCTACGAGCAGTACTTC,CAIRATGTPSSYEQYF
once,TRBD2,TRBJ2-3,TRBV7-2,TGTGCCAGCAGCTTAGGGCGGGGGAGCACAGATACGCAGTATTTT,CASSLGRGSTDTQYF
NA,TRBD1,TRBJ1-1,TRBV5-4,TGTGCCAGCAGCATGGGACAGGGAAACACTGAAGCTTTCTTT,CASSMGQGNTEAFF
NA,NA,TRBJ1-5,TRBV7-2,TGTGCCAGCAGCTTATCTTCGAGCACCAATCAGCCCCAGCATTTT,CASSLSSSTNQPQHF
NA,TRBD1,TRBJ1-2,TRBV6-5,TGTGCCAGCACCCGGACAGGGGATGGCTACACCTTC,CASTRTGDGYTF
NA,TRBD2,TRBJ2-1,TRBV4-3,TGCGCCAGCAGCCAAAGGAGCCCACTAGCGGGGGGCCCCCATGAGCAGTTCTTC,CASSQRSPLAGGPHEQFF
NA,NA,TRBJ1-2,TRBV7-9,TGTGCCAGCAGCTTAGAGGGCAGGGGACCCAGCAACTATGGCTACACCTTC,CASSLEGRGPSNYGYTF
few,NA,TRBJ1-4,TRBV28,TGTGCCAGCAGTTCAGGACAGTCTGGGAACAAACTGTTTTTT,CASSSGQSGNKLFF
NA,NA,TRBJ2-7,TRBV18,TGTGCCAGCTCACCACCGCACAGCCCTTGGGAGCAGTACTTC,CASSPPHSPWEQYF
NA,TRBD1,TRBJ1-4,TRBV4-3,TGCGCCAGCAGCCAACTTCTGGGACAGGGAACTAATGAAAAACTGTTTTTT,CASSQLLGQGTNEKLFF
NA,NA,TRBJ2-2,TRBV7-2,TGTGCCAGCAGCTTCCCTAATTTGGGCTTCACCGGGGAGCTGTTTTTT,CASSFPNLGFTGELFF
NA,TRBD2,TRBJ2-1,TRBV7-3,TGTGCCAGCAGCTTGGCGACTAGCGGGGGTTACAATGAGCAGTTCTTC,CASSLATSGGYNEQFF
NA,NA,TRBJ2-5,TRBV19,TGTGCCAGTAGTATCTCAGAGACCCAGTACTTC,CASSISETQYF
NA,NA,TRBJ2-1,TRBV6-5,TGTGCCAGCAGCTCAGGTCCCCTATCCTACAATGAGCAGTTCTTC,CASSSGPLSYNEQFF
NA,TRBD1,TRBJ1-5,TRBV11-2,TGTGCCAGCAGCTCGGACAGGGGACCCAATCAGCCCCAGCATTTT,CASSSDRGPNQPQHF
NA,NA,TRBJ2-3,TRBV4-3,TGCGCCAGCAGCCAACAGGGCGGACCCCGCACAGATACGCAGTATTTT,CASSQQGGPRTDTQYF
NA,TRBD1,TRBJ2-4,TRBV19,TGTGCCAGTACCGCCTGTTACAGGGGGCTAATTGGAAAAAACATTCAGTACTTC,CASTACYRGLIGKNIQYF
NA,NA,TRBJ2-7,TRBV6-1,TGTGCCAGCAGTGGATCCGGGACACTCTCCTACGAGCAGTACTTC,CASSGSGTLSYEQYF
once,TRBD1,TRBJ1-2,TRBV7-9,TGTGCCAGCAGCCTCGGGACAGAATATGGCTACACCTTC,CASSLGTEYGYTF
NA,TRBD1,TRBJ2-3,TRBV5-1,TGCGCCAGCAGATCGGAAGACAGGGGTCTCACAGATACGCAGTATTTT,CASRSEDRGLTDTQYF
NA,TRBD1,TRBJ2-3,TRBV2,TGTGCCAGCAGTGAAAGACAGGGGAGTGGAGGGAATACGCAGTATTTT,CASSERQGSGGNTQYF
NA,NA,TRBJ2-7,TRBV19,TGTGCCAGTAGTCGTAGTCCCTACGAGCAGTACTTC,CASSRSPYEQYF
NA,NA,TRBJ1-2,TRBV12-5,TGTGCTAGTGGTTTGGTAGGACGGCGGGTTGGCTACACCTTC,CASGLVGRRVGYTF
NA,TRBD1,TRBJ2-2,TRBV11-2,TGTGCCAGCAGCTTAGCCAGGGACAGAGCGAACACCGGGGAGCTGTTTTTT,CASSLARDRANTGELFF
NA,TRBD1,TRBJ1-2,TRBV12-5,TGTGCTAGTGGCCAATATGGGGCAGGGGGTGGCTACACCTTC,CASGQYGAGGGYTF
NA,NA,TRBJ1-3,TRBV7-2,TGTGCCAGCAGCCAGTTCATCTCTGGAAACACCATATATTTT,CASSQFISGNTIYF
NA,TRBD1,TRBJ1-4,TRBV5-1,TGCGCCAGCAGCCGGACAGGGGGCGGGAATGAAAAACTGTTTTTT,CASSRTGGGNEKLFF
NA,NA,TRBJ2-3,TRBV7-2,TGTGCCAGCAGCTTCGGGGATACGCAGTATTTT,CASSFGDTQYF
NA,TRBD1,TRBJ2-7,TRBV7-6,TGTGCCAGCAGCTTGAATACGGGACAGGGGGCTGGCGAGCAGTACTTC,CASSLNTGQGAGEQYF
NA,NA,TRBJ2-7,TRBV7-9,TGTGCCAGCAGCTCATTTGCCGACGTACCGGGCGAGCAGTACTTC,CASSSFADVPGEQYF
NA,TRBD2,TRBJ2-5,TRBV4-3,TGCGCCAGCAGCCTCCATTGGACTAGCGGGGAGGCAGAGACCCAGTACTTC,CASSLHWTSGEAETQYF
NA,TRBD1,TRBJ1-1,TRBV19,TGTGCCAGTAGTACCCTTTGGGACAGGGCCAACACTGAAGCTTTCTTT,CASSTLWDRANTEAFF
NA,TRBD1,TRBJ1-5,TRBV7-7,TGTGCTAGCAGCTTAAGGGACAGACCGAGGTTGGATAGCAATCAGCCCCAGCATTTT,CASSLRDRPRLDSNQPQHF
few,TRBD1,TRBJ1-2,TRBV9,TGTGCCAGCAGCGCTTGGGACAGGGGGCCTTATGGCTACACCTTC,CASSAWDRGPYGYTF
few,TRBD1,TRBJ1-6,TRBV11-2,TGTGCCAGCAGCTTAGGGACAGGAGGATCACCCCTCCACTTT,CASSLGTGGSPLHF
NA,NA,TRBJ1-2,TRBV10-3,TGTGCCATCAGTGAGTTCTATCGACAGAAGTCTAACTATGGCTACACCTTC,CAISEFYRQKSNYGYTF
NA,TRBD1,TRBJ1-2,TRBV28,TGTGCCAGCAGCTCGTCAGGGGGAGGATATGGCTACACCTTC,CASSSSGGGYGYTF
NA,TRBD2,TRBJ2-7,TRBV9,TGTGCCAGCAGCGTAGGGGAGGGGCTGACCTACGAGCAGTACTTC,CASSVGEGLTYEQYF
NA,TRBD1,TRBJ2-1,TRBV7-2,TGTGCCAGCAGATCCCGACAGGGGGGCAATGAGCAGTTCTTC,CASRSRQGGNEQFF
NA,NA,TRBJ1-2,TRBV19,TGTGCCAGTAGTATGACAGTGGAGGGCTACACCTTC,CASSMTVEGYTF
NA,NA,TRBJ1-4,TRBV11-2,TGTGCCAGCAGCTTAGACAGGGCAGCAACTAATGAAAAACTGTTTTTT,CASSLDRAATNEKLFF
once,TRBD1,TRBJ1-1,TRBV5-1,TGCGCCAGCAGCTTGGAAAGGACAGGGGGGAACACTGAAGCTTTCTTT,CASSLERTGGNTEAFF
few,TRBD2,TRBJ2-3,TRBV7-6,TGTGCCAGCAGCTGGCTAGCGGGGGGGCGTGGAGATACGCAGTATTTT,CASSWLAGGRGDTQYF